This note documents a single T cell receptor beta chain sequence. Its antigen target is currently unknown. No quality values exist for individual bases; no much larger clone is one base distant. This entry comes from a study of blood T cell repertoires in COVID-19 (dated by TCRdb to the early 2020s). About the study as a whole: Samples from collaborators originated in the United States, Italy and Spain and spanned both the acute and convalescent phases of COVID-19. A freely available public database, intended as a resource for researchers studying the immune response to SARS-CoV-2, is where the repertoires were released. Sample metadata almost always included a de-identified subject ID, COVID-19 status, age in years and sex. Where available, HLA class I and class II types were obtained from metadata supplied by the sample provider rather than from assay-based typing. The material from the prospective study consisted of cDNA or gDNA derived from T cells, B-cell-depleted T cells, or PBMCs. The samples were drawn from two sources: the first 160 participants of the ongoing ImmuneRACE study, and 950 to 1,500 subjects contributed by 6 global collaborators. Deeply sampled blood TCRbeta repertoires from subjects exposed to, actively infected with, or recovered from COVID-19 were included in the dataset.

What the study reported, not specific to this receptor: How much clinical and demographic metadata was included differed by source and by participant, and the metadata was provided uncurated.

TCRbeta CDR3 regions were amplified from genomic DNA by means of the immunoSEQ Assay, a bias-controlled multiplex PCR. Processing in the source paper ran as follows. The number of nucleated cells in each sample was estimated from the amplification of reference gene primers within the assay. To quantify the absolute abundance of each unique TCRbeta CDR3 rearrangement, sequence reads were collapsed and filtered. For each sample, productive Simpson clonality was calculated as the square root of Simpson's diversity index over productive rearrangements. TCRdb took over this immuneACCESS table, retaining in-frame rearrangements with V and J assigned. Such tables are incomplete; in checked studies, under half of the missing clones stem from an unresolved V gene, and the remainder is unexplained. Clone size and V and J calls were adopted from that table, with D and trimming inferred from the DNA. Across this sample there are 450,000 or so clones, with around nine tenths seen only once. The ten largest clones add up to 0.65% to 1% of the sample.

In Seattle, one collaborating source enrolled patients while the infection was active and tracked those patients longitudinally over the course of disease. Collaborating institutions collected whole blood in K2EDTA tubes following their own protocols. For TCRbeta analysis, collaborator samples were shipped as frozen whole blood, as isolated PBMCs, or as DNA extracted from either sample type. The CDR3 goes from the cysteine to the phenylalanine over 13 residues. Of the read, only the CDR3 DNA is kept; its 39 bases are in frame from base 1. Cut back by 3 bases and 5 bases, the V and J ends lie 10 bases apart. Looking up the germline V gene (reference sequence) yields CDR1 WNHNN and CDR2 SYGVQD.

The TCR was taken from a man younger than 35 with COVID-19, enrolled during active disease. Sample: peripheral blood. The chain was built from TRBV10-1 and TRBJ2-5, with no D gene named confidently. In nucleotide form, the sequence is TGCGCCAGCAGTGAACGGGTTCATGAGACCCAGTACTTC. It codes for CASSERVHETQYF.